This T cell receptor beta chain is drawn from a study of identical twins. Overall study results and limits: Weaker excess sharing between twins was seen in beta out-of-frame sequences. Without tracking the same donors, conclusions rested on cross-sectional statistical analysis.

In TCRdb, the 5' RACE reads were re-called with MiXCR into one record per CDR3 protein. Among 600,000 to 850,000 distinct CDR3 sequences, 15% to 20% were seen once, and the ten largest hold around 13%. This clonotype appeared many times. Its antigen remains unknown. This CDR3 has 14 amino acids. Deletions cut 5 bases from V and 2 bases from J, with 13 bases between. This sample was shared with a second study, whose subject was T cells expressing NK-cell markers. As reported in that work: Sorted CD3+CD56+NKG2C+, CD3+CD56+NKG2C- and CD3+CD56-NKG2C+ T cells provided the TCR beta repertoires. The leading position in the CD3+CD56-NKG2C+ fraction of a few donors also went to these clonotypes.

The TCR sequence derives from a woman younger than 30 in good health. The sequenced material came from PBMCs. The rearrangement links TRBV12-3 or TRBV12-4 to TRBJ2-7; possible D gene TRBD1, 5 bases. The CDR3 nucleotides read TGTGCCAGCAGTCCAGGGTCTTTCCCCTACGAGCAGTACTTC. It yields the protein CASSPGSFPYEQYF.